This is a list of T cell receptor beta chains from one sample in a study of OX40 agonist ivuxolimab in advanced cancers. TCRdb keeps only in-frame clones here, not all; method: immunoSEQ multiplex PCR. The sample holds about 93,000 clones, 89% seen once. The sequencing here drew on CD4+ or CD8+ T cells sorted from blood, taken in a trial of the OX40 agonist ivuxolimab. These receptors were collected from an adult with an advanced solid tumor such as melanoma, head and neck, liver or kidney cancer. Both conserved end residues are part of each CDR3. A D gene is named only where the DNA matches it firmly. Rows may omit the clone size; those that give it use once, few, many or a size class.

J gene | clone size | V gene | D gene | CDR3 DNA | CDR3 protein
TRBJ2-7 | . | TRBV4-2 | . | TGTGCCAGCAGCCAAGCCCGCCGGGACACATCCTACGAGCAGTACTTC | CASSQARRDTSYEQYF
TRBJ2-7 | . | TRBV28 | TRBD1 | TGTGCCAGCAGCGAGACCGGGACAGGCAGCTACGAGCAGTACTTC | CASSETGTGSYEQYF
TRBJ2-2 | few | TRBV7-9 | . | TGTGCCAGCGGGGAGCTGTTTTTT | CASGELFF
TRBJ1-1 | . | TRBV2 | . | TGTGCCAGCAGCACCTCACAAGGAGCGAACACTGAAGCTTTCTTT | CASSTSQGANTEAFF
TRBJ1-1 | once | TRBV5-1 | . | TGCGCCAGCAGCTTGTCTGGACAAGAGAACACTGAAGCTTTCTTT | CASSLSGQENTEAFF
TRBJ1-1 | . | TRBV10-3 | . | TGTGCCATCAGACCAGGGGTGAACACTGAAGCTTTCTTT | CAIRPGVNTEAFF
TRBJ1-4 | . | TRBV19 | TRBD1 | TGTGCCAGTAGGGCGACAGGGGTGGATGAAAAACTGTTTTTT | CASRATGVDEKLFF
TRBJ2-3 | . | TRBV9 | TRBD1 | TGTGCCAGCAGCGTAGCGGGACAGGGTACAGATACGCAGTATTTT | CASSVAGQGTDTQYF
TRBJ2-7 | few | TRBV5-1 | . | TGCGCCAGCAGCTTGGCCAGCCGGGCCTACGAGCAGTACTTC | CASSLASRAYEQYF
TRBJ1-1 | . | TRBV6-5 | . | TGTGCCAGCAGCGCTCCGGGGAGGAACACTGAAGCTTTCTTT | CASSAPGRNTEAFF
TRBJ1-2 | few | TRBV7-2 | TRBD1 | TGTGCCAGCAGCCGCACGGGACAGGGGGCGAATAACTATGGCTACACCTTC | CASSRTGQGANNYGYTF
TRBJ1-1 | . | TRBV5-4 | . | TGTGCCAGCAGCTTGGGGGGAGGCGTGAACACTGAAGCTTTCTTT | CASSLGGGVNTEAFF
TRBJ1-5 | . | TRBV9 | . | TGTGCCAGCAGCCCGGACTCTGAAGGTCAGCCCCAGCATTTT | CASSPDSEGQPQHF
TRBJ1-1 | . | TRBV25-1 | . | TGTGCCAGCAGTGAATCCCCCGAGAACACTGAAGCTTTCTTT | CASSESPENTEAFF
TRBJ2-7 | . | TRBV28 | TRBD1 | TGTGCCAGCAGTTTACTCCCGGGACAGGGCCCCCACGAGCAGTACTTC | CASSLLPGQGPHEQYF
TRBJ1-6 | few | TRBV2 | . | TGTGCCAGCAGCTTGGGACTGGGTGGACCCCTCCACTTT | CASSLGLGGPLHF
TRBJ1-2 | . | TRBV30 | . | TGTGTCTGGAGTGCAGGCTATGATGCCTATGGCTACACCTTC | CVWSAGYDAYGYTF
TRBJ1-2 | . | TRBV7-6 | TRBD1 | TGTGCCAGCAGCCGCTACCCCTCCTGGGACAGGGATGACTATGGCTACACCTTC | CASSRYPSWDRDDYGYTF
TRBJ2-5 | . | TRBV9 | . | TGTGCCAGCAGCGTAGGAGGGCGAGAGACCCAGTACTTC | CASSVGGRETQYF
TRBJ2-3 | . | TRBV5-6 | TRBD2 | TGTGCCAGCAGCTTAACTAGCGGGGGGTTCACAGATACGCAGTATTTT | CASSLTSGGFTDTQYF
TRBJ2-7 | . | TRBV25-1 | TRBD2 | TGTGCCAGCAGGGGCATTGGGGAGCGGGGAAGCGCCTACGAGCAGTACTTC | CASRGIGERGSAYEQYF
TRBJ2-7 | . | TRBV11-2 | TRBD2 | TGTGCCAGCAGCTTCCTAGCGGGGGAAGGCTCCTACGAGCAGTACTTC | CASSFLAGEGSYEQYF
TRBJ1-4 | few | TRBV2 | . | TGTGCCAGCAGTGAAGGACGGGTTACAACTAATGAAAAACTGTTTTTT | CASSEGRVTTNEKLFF
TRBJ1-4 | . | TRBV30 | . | TGTGCCTGGAAGACGGCAGGGTTTAATGAAAAACTGTTTTTT | CAWKTAGFNEKLFF
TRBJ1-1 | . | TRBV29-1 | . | TGCAGCGTCCCTACTACAGCTAACACTGAAGCTTTCTTT | CSVPTTANTEAFF
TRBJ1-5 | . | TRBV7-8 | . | TGTGCCAGCAGCGAGACAGGCTTCAATCAGCCCCAGCATTTT | CASSETGFNQPQHF
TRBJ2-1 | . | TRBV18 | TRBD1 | TGTGCCAGCTCATCCGGGACAGAGTTCAATGAGCAGTTCTTC | CASSSGTEFNEQFF
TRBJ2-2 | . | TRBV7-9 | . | TGTGCCAGCAGCTTAGGGGGCCCGGACACCGGGGAGCTGTTTTTT | CASSLGGPDTGELFF
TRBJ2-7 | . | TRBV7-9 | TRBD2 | TGTGCCAGCAGCGCTAGCGGGGGCCCCTCCTACGAGCAGTACTTC | CASSASGGPSYEQYF
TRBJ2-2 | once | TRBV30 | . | TGTGCCTGGTCCCGGGAGAGGGAGGACACCGGGGAGCTGTTTTTT | CAWSREREDTGELFF
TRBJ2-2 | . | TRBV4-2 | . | TGTGCCAGCAGCCAAGAGAAGAACACCGGGGAGCTGTTTTTT | CASSQEKNTGELFF
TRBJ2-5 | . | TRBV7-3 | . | TGTGCCAGCAGCTTAGGGGCAGCCGAGACCCAGTACTTC | CASSLGAAETQYF
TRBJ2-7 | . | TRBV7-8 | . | TGTGCCAGCAGCCCCAGACAACCCTCCCTCTACGAGCAGTACTTC | CASSPRQPSLYEQYF
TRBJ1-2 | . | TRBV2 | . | TGTGCCAGCAAGTCAGGCCTATCCGGCTACACCTTC | CASKSGLSGYTF
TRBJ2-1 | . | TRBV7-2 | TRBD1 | TGTGCCAGCAGCATCCGGGACAGGGGGCGCGGTGAGCAGTTCTTC | CASSIRDRGRGEQFF
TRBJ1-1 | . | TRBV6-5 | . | TGTGCCAGCAGTTATCGTTTCAGGGTCGACCCTGAAGCTTTCTTT | CASSYRFRVDPEAFF
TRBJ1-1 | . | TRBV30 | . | TGTGCCTGGAGTGGCGGCCAAATAACTGAAGCTTTCTTT | CAWSGGQITEAFF
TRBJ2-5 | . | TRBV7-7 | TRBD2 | TGTGCTAGCAGCTTAGCGGGAGAGGAAGAGACCCAGTACTTC | CASSLAGEEETQYF
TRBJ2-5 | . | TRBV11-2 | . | TGTGCCAGCAGCTTAGAACCTTCCGGCAGGGTGGACTTC | CASSLEPSGRVDF
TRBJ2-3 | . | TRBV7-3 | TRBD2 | TGTGCCAGCAGCTTACAGAAGACTAGCGGGAGTATTGATACGCAGTATTTT | CASSLQKTSGSIDTQYF
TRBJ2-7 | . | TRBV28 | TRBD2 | TGTGCCAGCAGTGTTCATAGCGGGAGCTTTCCCTACGAGCAGTACTTC | CASSVHSGSFPYEQYF